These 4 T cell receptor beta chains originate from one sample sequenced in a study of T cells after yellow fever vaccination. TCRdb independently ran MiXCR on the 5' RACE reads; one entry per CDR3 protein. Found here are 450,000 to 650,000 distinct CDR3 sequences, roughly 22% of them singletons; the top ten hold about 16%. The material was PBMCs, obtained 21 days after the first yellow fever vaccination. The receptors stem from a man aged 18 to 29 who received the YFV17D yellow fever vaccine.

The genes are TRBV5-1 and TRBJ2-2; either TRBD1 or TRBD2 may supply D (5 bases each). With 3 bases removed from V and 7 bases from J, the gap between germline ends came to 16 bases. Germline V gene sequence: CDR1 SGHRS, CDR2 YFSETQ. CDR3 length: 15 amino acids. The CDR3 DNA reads TGCGCCAGCAGCTCCCGATCTGGGGACGTCGGGGAGCTGTTTTTT. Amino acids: CASSSRSGDVGELFF.

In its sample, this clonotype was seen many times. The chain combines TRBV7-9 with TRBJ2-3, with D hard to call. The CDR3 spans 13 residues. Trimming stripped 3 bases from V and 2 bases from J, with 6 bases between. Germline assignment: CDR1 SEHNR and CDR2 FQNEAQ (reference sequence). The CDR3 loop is CASSFGVTDTQYF. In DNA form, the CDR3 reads TGTGCCAGCAGCTTCGGCGTCACAGATACGCAGTATTTT. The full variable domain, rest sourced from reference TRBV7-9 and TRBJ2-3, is DTGVSQNPRHKITKRGQNVTFRCDPISEHNRLYWYRQTLGQGPEFLTYFQNEAQLEKSRLLSDRFSAERPKGSFSTLEIQRTEQGDSAMYLCASSFGVTDTQYFGPGTRLTVL.

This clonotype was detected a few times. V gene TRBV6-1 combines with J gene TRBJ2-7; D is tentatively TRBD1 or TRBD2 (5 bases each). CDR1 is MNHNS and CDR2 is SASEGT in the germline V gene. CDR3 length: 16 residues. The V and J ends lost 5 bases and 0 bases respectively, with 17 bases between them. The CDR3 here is CASSRVGVPFSYEQYF. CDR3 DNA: TGTGCCAGCAGTCGAGTGGGGGTACCCTTCTCCTACGAGCAGTACTTC.

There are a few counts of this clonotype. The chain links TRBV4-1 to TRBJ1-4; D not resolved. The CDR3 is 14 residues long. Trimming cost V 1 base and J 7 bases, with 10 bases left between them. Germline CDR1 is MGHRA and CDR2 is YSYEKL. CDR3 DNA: TGCGCCAGCAGCCAAGTGGCGGGCAGTGAAAAACTGTTTTTT. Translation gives CASSQVAGSEKLFF.